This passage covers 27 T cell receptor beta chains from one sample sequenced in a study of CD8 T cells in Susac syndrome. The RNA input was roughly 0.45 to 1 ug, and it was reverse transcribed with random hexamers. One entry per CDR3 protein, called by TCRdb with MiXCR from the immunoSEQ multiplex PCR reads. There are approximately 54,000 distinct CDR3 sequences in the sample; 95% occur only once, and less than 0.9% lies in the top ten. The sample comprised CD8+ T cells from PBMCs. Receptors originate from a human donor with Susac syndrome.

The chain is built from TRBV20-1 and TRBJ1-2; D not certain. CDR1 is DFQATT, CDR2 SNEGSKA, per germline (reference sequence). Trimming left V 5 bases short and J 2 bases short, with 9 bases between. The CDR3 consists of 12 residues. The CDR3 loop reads CSAFGPNYGYTF. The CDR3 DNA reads TGCAGTGCTTTCGGGCCGAACTATGGCTACACCTTC.

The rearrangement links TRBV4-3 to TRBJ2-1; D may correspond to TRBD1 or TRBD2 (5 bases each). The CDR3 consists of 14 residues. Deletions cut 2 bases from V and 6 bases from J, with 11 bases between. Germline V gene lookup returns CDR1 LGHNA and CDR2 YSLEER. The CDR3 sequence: CASSQFDGTNEQFF. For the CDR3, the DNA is TGCGCCAGCAGCCAATTCGATGGGACCAATGAGCAGTTCTTC.

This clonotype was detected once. The CDR3 loop reads CSVTGALLGGTEAFF. In DNA form, the CDR3 reads TGCAGCGTTACGGGGGCGCTTTTGGGGGGGACTGAAGCTTTCTTT. The chain combines TRBV29-1 with TRBJ1-1; the D gene is possibly TRBD1 (6 bases). There are 15 residues in the CDR3. Between the trimmed V and J ends, which lost 5 bases and 5 bases, there was a span of 21 bases. CDR1 SQVTM and CDR2 ANQGSEA come from the germline V gene.

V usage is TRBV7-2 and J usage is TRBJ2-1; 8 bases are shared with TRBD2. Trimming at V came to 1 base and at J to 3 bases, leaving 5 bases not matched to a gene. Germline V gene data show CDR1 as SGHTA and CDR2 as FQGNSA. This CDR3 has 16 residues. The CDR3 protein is CASSLVGGLDYNEQFF. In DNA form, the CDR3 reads TGTGCCAGCAGCTTAGTAGGGGGACTAGACTACAATGAGCAGTTCTTC. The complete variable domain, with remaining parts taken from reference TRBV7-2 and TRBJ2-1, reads GAGVSQSPSNKVTEKGKDVELRCDPISGHTALYWYRQSLGQGLEFLIYFQGNSAPDKSGLPSDRFSAERTGGSVSTLTIQRTQQEDSAVYLCASSLVGGLDYNEQFFGPGTRLTVL.

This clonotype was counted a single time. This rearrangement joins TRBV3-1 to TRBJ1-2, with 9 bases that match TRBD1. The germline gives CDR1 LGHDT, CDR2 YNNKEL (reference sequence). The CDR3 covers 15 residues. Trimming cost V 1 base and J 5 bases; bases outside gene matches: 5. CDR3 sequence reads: CASSQVGQGVYGYTF. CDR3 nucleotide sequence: TGTGCCAGCAGCCAAGTGGGACAGGGCGTTTATGGCTACACCTTC. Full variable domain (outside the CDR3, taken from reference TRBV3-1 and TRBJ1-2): DTAVSQTPKYLVTQMGNDKSIKCEQNLGHDTMYWYKQDSKKFLKIMFSYNNKELIINETVPNRFSPKSPDKAHLNLHINSLELGDSAVYFCASSQVGQGVYGYTFGSGTRLTVV.

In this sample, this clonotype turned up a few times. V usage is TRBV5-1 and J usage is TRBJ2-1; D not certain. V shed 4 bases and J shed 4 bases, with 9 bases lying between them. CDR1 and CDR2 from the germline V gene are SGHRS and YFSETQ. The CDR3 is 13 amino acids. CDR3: CASSDLRYNEQFF. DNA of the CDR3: TGCGCCAGCAGCGATTTAAGGTACAATGAGCAGTTCTTC.

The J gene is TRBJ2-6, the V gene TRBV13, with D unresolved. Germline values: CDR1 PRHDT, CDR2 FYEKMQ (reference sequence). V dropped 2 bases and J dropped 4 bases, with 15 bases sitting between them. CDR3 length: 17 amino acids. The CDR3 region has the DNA TGTGCCAGCAGCTTAAGTGAAGGGTCGTCCGGGGCCAACGTCCTGACTTTC. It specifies CASSLSEGSSGANVLTF.

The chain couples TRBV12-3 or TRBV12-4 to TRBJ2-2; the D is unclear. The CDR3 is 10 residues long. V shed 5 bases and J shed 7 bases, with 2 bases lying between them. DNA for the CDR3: TGTGCCAGCAGTCACGGGGAGCTGTTTTTT. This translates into CASSHGELFF.

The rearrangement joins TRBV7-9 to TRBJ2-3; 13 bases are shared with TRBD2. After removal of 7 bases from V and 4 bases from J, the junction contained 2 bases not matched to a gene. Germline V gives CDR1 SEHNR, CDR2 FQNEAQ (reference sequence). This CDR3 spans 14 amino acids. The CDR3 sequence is CASKLAGGPDTQYF. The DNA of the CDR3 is TGTGCCAGCAAACTAGCGGGGGGGCCAGATACGCAGTATTTT.

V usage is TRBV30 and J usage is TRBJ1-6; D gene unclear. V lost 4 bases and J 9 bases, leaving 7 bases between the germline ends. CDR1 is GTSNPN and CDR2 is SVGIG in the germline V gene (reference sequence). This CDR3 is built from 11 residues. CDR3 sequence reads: CAWTVGSPLHF. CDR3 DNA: TGTGCCTGGACAGTTGGTTCACCCCTCCACTTT.

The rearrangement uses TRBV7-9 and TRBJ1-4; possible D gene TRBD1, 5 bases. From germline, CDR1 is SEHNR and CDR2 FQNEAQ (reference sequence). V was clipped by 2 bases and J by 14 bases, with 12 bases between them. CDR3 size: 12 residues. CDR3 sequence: CASSLRGQGLFF. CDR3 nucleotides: TGTGCCAGCAGCTTAAGGGGCCAAGGGCTGTTTTTT. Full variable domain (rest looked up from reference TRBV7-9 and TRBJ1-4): DTGVSQNPRHKITKRGQNVTFRCDPISEHNRLYWYRQTLGQGPEFLTYFQNEAQLEKSRLLSDRFSAERPKGSFSTLEIQRTEQGDSAMYLCASSLRGQGLFFGSGTQLSVL.

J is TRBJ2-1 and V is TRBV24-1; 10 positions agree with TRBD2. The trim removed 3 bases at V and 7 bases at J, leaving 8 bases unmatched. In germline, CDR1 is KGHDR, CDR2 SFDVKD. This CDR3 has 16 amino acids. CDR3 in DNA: TGTGCCACCAGTGATCAGAGCGGGGGGGCTTTTAATGAGCAGTTCTTC. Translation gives CATSDQSGGAFNEQFF.

The CDR3 here is CASSRVNQPQHF. The CDR3 DNA reads TGTGCCAGCAGCCGCGTAAATCAGCCCCAGCATTTT. The chain has TRBV16 and TRBJ1-5; D not certain. Trimming took off 4 bases at V and 4 bases at J, with 5 bases between the two ends. The CDR3 sequence is 12 residues long. Germline assignment: CDR1 KGHSY and CDR2 FQNENV. The full variable domain, in which reference TRBV16 and TRBJ1-5 provide the parts outside the CDR3, is GEEVAQTPKHLVRGEGQKAKLYCAPIKGHSYVFWYQQVLKNEFKFLISFQNENVFDETGMPKERFSAKCLPNSPCSLEIQATKLEDSAVYFCASSRVNQPQHFGDGTRLSIL.

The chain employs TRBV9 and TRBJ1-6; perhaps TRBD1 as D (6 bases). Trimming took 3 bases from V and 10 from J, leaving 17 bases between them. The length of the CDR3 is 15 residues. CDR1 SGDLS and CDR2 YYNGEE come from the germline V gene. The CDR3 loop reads CASSGKQGVGSPLHF. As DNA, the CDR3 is TGTGCCAGCAGCGGGAAACAGGGAGTCGGGTCACCCCTCCACTTT.

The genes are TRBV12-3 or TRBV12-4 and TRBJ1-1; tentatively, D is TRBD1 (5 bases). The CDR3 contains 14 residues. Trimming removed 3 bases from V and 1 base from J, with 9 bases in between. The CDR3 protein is CASSFGGGNTEAFF. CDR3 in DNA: TGTGCCAGCAGTTTTGGGGGGGGGAACACTGAAGCTTTCTTT.

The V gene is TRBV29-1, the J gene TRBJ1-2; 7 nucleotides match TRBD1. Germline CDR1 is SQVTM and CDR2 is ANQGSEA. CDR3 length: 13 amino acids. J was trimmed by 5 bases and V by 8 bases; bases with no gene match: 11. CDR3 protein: CSIPRDSVYGYTF. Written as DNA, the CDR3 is TGCAGCATACCCCGGGACAGTGTTTATGGCTACACCTTC.

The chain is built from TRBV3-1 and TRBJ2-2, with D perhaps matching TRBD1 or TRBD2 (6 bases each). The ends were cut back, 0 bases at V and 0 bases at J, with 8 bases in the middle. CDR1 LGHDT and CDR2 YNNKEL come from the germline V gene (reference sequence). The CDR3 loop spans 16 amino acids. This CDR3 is CASSQEGGSNTGELFF. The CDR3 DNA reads TGTGCCAGCAGCCAAGAAGGGGGGTCGAACACCGGGGAGCTGTTTTTT.

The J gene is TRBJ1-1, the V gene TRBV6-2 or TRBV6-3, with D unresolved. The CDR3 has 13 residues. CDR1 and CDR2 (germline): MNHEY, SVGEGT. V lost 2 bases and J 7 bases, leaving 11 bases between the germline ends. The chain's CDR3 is CASSYAGSLEAFF. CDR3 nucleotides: TGTGCCAGCAGTTACGCGGGTAGCCTTGAAGCTTTCTTT.

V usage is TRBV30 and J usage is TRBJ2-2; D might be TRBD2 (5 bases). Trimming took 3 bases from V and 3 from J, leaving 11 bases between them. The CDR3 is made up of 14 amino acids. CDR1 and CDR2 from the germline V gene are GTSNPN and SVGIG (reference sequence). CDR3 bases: TGTGCCTGGAGCACGGACTCATACACCGGGGAGCTGTTTTTT. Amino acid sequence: CAWSTDSYTGELFF.

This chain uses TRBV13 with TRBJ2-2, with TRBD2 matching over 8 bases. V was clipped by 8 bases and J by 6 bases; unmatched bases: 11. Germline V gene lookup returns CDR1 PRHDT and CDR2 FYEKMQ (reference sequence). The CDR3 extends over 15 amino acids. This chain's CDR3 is CASCLAGGDAGELFF. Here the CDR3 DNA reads TGTGCCAGCTGTCTTGCGGGGGGTGATGCCGGGGAGCTGTTTTTT.

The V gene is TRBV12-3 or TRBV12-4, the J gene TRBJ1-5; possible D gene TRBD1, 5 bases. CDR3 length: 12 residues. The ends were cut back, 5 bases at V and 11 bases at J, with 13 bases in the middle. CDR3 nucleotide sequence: TGTGCCAGCAGTCCCGGGGGAGTAGCCCAGCATTTT. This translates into CASSPGGVAQHF.

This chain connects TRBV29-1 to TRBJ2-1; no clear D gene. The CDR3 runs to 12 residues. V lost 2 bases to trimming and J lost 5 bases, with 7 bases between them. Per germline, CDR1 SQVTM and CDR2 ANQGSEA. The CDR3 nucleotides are TGCAGCGTTGAAAGGCAGAACAATGAGCAGTTCTTC. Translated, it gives CSVERQNNEQFF.

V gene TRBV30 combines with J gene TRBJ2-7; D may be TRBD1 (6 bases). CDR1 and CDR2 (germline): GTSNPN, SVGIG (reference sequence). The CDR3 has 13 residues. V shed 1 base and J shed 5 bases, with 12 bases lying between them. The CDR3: CAWSGYRVHEQYF. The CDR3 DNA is TGTGCCTGGAGTGGATACAGGGTCCACGAGCAGTACTTC.

CDR3 loop: CASGLGLAGGPPDTQYF. The CDR3 DNA follows: TGTGCTAGTGGTCTCGGACTAGCGGGGGGGCCCCCAGATACGCAGTATTTT. The chain joins TRBV12-5 to TRBJ2-3, with TRBD2 matching 15 bases. CDR1 is LGHNT and CDR2 is FRNRAP in the germline V gene. The CDR3 totals 17 residues. The J segment lost 4 bases and the V segment lost 5 bases, leaving 7 bases of the junction unmatched.

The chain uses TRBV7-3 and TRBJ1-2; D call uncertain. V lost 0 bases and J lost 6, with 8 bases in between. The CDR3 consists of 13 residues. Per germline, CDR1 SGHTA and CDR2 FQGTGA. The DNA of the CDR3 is TGTGCCAGCAGCTTAACGGGGATGGATGGCTACACCTTC. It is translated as CASSLTGMDGYTF.

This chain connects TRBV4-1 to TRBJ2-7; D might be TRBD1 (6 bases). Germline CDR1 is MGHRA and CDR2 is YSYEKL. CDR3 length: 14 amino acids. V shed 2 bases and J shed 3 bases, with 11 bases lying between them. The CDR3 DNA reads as TGCGCCAGCAGCCAACCAAAGGACAGCTACGAGCAGTACTTC. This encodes CASSQPKDSYEQYF.

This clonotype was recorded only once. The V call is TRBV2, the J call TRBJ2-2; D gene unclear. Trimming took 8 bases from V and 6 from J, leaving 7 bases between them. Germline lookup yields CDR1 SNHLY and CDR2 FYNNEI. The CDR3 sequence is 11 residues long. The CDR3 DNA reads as TGTGCCAGCCTTTCCGCCGGGGAGCTGTTTTTT. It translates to CASLSAGELFF. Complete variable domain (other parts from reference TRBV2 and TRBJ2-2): EPEVTQTPSHQVTQMGQEVILRCVPISNHLYFYWYRQILGQKVEFLVSFYNNEISEKSEIFDDQFSVERPDGSNFTLKIRSTKLEDSAMYFCASLSAGELFFGEGSRLTVL.